The 25 T cell receptor beta chains given below trace back to one sample, sequenced in a study of blood T cell repertoires in COVID-19. Libraries were prepared by immunoSEQ multiplex PCR; TCRdb keeps only in-frame clonotypes and omits some of them. The top ten hold roughly 13% of the sample, which has around 41,000 clones, approximately 85% seen once. Material for sequencing was peripheral blood. These receptors were obtained from a human donor in a cohort sampled during active COVID-19.

The chain links TRBV2 to TRBJ2-7; 8 bases fit TRBD1. With 9 bases clipped from V and 5 bases from J, the junction kept 12 bases outside the gene matches. This CDR3 comprises 14 residues. Germline V lookup: CDR1 SNHLY, CDR2 FYNNEI. This CDR3 reads CASNRAGGIDEQYF. The CDR3 DNA reads TGTGCCAGTAACCGGGCAGGGGGCATCGACGAGCAGTACTTC. Based on the CDR3 plus reference TRBV2 and TRBJ2-7, the full variable domain is EPEVTQTPSHQVTQMGQEVILRCVPISNHLYFYWYRQILGQKVEFLVSFYNNEISEKSEIFDDQFSVERPDGSNFTLKIRSTKLEDSAMYFCASNRAGGIDEQYFGPGTRLTVT.

The V call is TRBV5-1, the J call TRBJ2-5; TRBD2 aligns across 9 bases. Trimming cost V 4 bases and J 1 base; bases outside gene matches: 2. Germline V lookup: CDR1 SGHRS, CDR2 YFSETQ. CDR3 length: 14 residues. DNA for the CDR3: TGCGCCAGCAGCCCAGCGGGGGGCCAAGAGACCCAGTACTTC. This translates into CASSPAGGQETQYF.

The rearrangement links TRBV7-9 to TRBJ1-2; 8 bases agree with TRBD1. The CDR3 covers 15 residues. The germline gives CDR1 SEHNR, CDR2 FQNEAQ (reference sequence). Unmatched junction bases numbered 9, after V lost 2 bases and J lost 7 bases. CDR3 in amino acids: CASSLSRTGSSGYTF. As DNA, the CDR3 is TGTGCCAGCAGCTTATCCCGGACAGGGTCAAGTGGCTACACCTTC.

V and J are TRBV14 and TRBJ2-5; D possibly corresponds to TRBD2 (6 bases). The CDR3 runs to 15 residues. V lost 1 base to trimming and J lost 2 bases, with 11 bases between them. Germline CDR1 SGHDN, CDR2 FVKESK. CDR3 in amino acids: CASSQVLGGQETQYF. DNA of the CDR3: TGTGCCAGCAGCCAAGTTCTGGGGGGTCAAGAGACCCAGTACTTC.

This chain connects TRBV20-1 to TRBJ1-3, with a weak D call TRBD1 (6 bases). The CDR3 runs 16 residues. V was clipped by 3 bases and J by 0 bases, with 15 bases between them. Germline CDR1 DFQATT, CDR2 SNEGSKA (reference sequence). The DNA of the CDR3 is TGCAGTGCTAGTATAGCAGACAGGAGCTCTGGAAACACCATATATTTT. This codes for CSASIADRSSGNTIYF.

This clone showed up just once. The V call is TRBV2, the J call TRBJ2-3; 7 bases fit TRBD1. Per germline, CDR1 SNHLY and CDR2 FYNNEI. The CDR3 length is 18 residues. The V segment lost 0 bases and the J segment 3 bases; nucleotides outside the gene matches: 12. CDR3 in amino acids: CASSEALRGQRVTDTQYF. The CDR3 nucleotides read TGTGCCAGCAGTGAAGCGCTTAGGGGGCAGAGGGTGACAGATACGCAGTATTTT.

At least ten counts were recorded for this clone. The gene calls are TRBV10-3 and TRBJ2-1; 9 nucleotides align to TRBD2. The CDR3 is 13 residues long. Germline CDR1 reads ENHRY; CDR2 reads SYGVKD. V trimming: 10 bases; J trimming: 6 bases; junction bases outside the gene matches: 7. The CDR3 loop is CATEQRGVNEQFF. CDR3 coding DNA: TGTGCCACAGAACAGCGGGGGGTCAATGAGCAGTTCTTC.

The chain carries TRBV19 and TRBJ2-2; D not certain. Trimming removed 5 bases from V and 4 bases from J, with 11 bases in between. This CDR3 region has 14 residues. Germline V gene sequence: CDR1 LNHDA, CDR2 SQIVND (reference sequence). DNA of the CDR3: TGTGCCAGTAGTTCGGTCAGGCTCACCGGGGAGCTGTTTTTT. It yields the protein CASSSVRLTGELFF.

This clone was counted only a few times. The chain joins TRBV2 to TRBJ1-3, with 8 positions matching TRBD1. This CDR3 is 13 amino acids long. Germline V gene data show CDR1 as SNHLY and CDR2 as FYNNEI. V was pared by 6 bases and J by 2 bases, with 0 bases of the junction left unmatched. CDR3 nucleotides: TGTGCCAGCAGACAGGGGGCTGGAAACACCATATATTTT. Translated: CASRQGAGNTIYF.

The sample holds a few counts of this clone. This chain joins TRBV4-1 and TRBJ2-2; perhaps TRBD2 as D (6 bases). Trimming shortened V by 6 bases and J by 3 bases, and 11 bases separated the two germline ends. The CDR3 length is 14 residues. The germline V gene encodes CDR1 MGHRA and CDR2 YSYEKL. CDR3 sequence (DNA): TGCGCCAGCAGGGCGGGACCGGACACCGGGGAGCTGTTTTTT. Its protein is CASRAGPDTGELFF.

V is TRBV19 and J is TRBJ1-5, with no clear D. CDR1 and CDR2 from the germline V gene are LNHDA and SQIVND (reference sequence). Between the trimmed V and J ends, which lost 2 bases and 2 bases, there was a span of 10 bases. CDR3 length: 15 residues. CDR3 bases: TGTGCCAGTAGTATATCAAACCCGGGCAATCAGCCCCAGCATTTT. It is translated as CASSISNPGNQPQHF. The variable domain in full, with the rest retrieved from reference TRBV19 and TRBJ1-5, is DGGITQSPKYLFRKEGQNVTLSCEQNLNHDAMYWYRQDPGQGLRLIYYSQIVNDFQKGDIAEGYSVSREKKESFPLTVTSAQKNPTAFYLCASSISNPGNQPQHFGDGTRLSIL.

The CDR3 region is CASSLVSTYNEQFF. CDR3 sequence (DNA): TGTGCCAGCAGCTTAGTTAGCACCTACAATGAGCAGTTCTTC. This chain connects TRBV5-6 to TRBJ2-1; D uncertain. Germline loops: CDR1 SGHDT, CDR2 YYEEEE. V dropped 2 bases and J dropped 2 bases, with 8 bases sitting between them. The CDR3 runs to 14 residues.

The chain is built from TRBV7-2 and TRBJ2-1; 11 bases match TRBD1. Germline values: CDR1 SGHTA, CDR2 FQGNSA. Losses at the gene ends were 0 bases for V and 12 bases for J; bases not matched to a gene: 7. This CDR3 spans 15 amino acids. This CDR3 is CASSLAGQGASRQFF. As DNA, the CDR3 is TGTGCCAGCAGCTTAGCAGGACAGGGGGCTTCTAGGCAGTTCTTC. Together with reference TRBV7-2 and TRBJ2-1, the CDR3 gives the full variable domain: GAGVSQSPSNKVTEKGKDVELRCDPISGHTALYWYRQSLGQGLEFLIYFQGNSAPDKSGLPSDRFSAERTGGSVSTLTIQRTQQEDSAVYLCASSLAGQGASRQFFGPGTRLTVL.

V usage is TRBV11-3 and J usage is TRBJ2-5; D perhaps matches TRBD1 (5 bases). The CDR3 is 15 amino acids. Looked up from germline, CDR1 is SGHNT and CDR2 is YENEEA. The germline V and J ends were trimmed by 6 bases and 5 bases, with 19 bases remaining between them. CDR3 nucleotides: TGTGCCAGCAGGGATATGGGGCGCCTCGGGGAGACCCAGTACTTC. Protein: CASRDMGRLGETQYF.

The CDR3: CASSPGQGGDYGYTF. In DNA form, the CDR3 reads TGTGCCAGCTCACCGGGACAGGGTGGGGACTATGGCTACACCTTC. V usage is TRBV18 and J usage is TRBJ1-2; 9 nucleotides align to TRBD1. Per the germline V gene, CDR1 is KGHSH and CDR2 is LQKENI. The length of the CDR3 is 15 residues. V lost 3 bases and J lost 3; bases outside the gene matches: 5.

The V gene is TRBV20-1, the J gene TRBJ1-2, with D unresolved. Trimming took 4 bases from V and 4 from J, leaving 7 bases between them. Per germline, CDR1 DFQATT and CDR2 SNEGSKA (reference sequence). This CDR3 region has 11 residues. The CDR3 is CSAKETYGYTF. The CDR3 DNA reads TGCAGTGCTAAGGAGACCTATGGCTACACCTTC.

This clone was seen once. The chain joins TRBV7-9 to TRBJ2-7; TRBD1 aligns across 8 bases. The CDR3 sequence is 13 residues long. Germline V lookup: CDR1 SEHNR, CDR2 FQNEAQ (reference sequence). The ends lost 5 bases at V and 3 bases at J; junction bases unmatched: 3. CDR3 residues: CASSPGQGYEQYF. As DNA, the CDR3 is TGTGCCAGCAGCCCAGGACAGGGCTACGAGCAGTACTTC.

This clone was recorded only once. The chain couples TRBV18 to TRBJ2-7; D unresolved. The V gene's germline CDR1 is KGHSH and CDR2 LQKENI. CDR3 length: 13 residues. Deletions cut 3 bases from V and 0 bases from J, with 6 bases between. The CDR3 region is CASSPGSSYEQYF. In DNA, the CDR3 is TGTGCCAGCTCACCGGGCAGCTCCTACGAGCAGTACTTC. Filled out from reference TRBV18 and TRBJ2-7, the complete variable domain reads NAGVMQNPRHLVRRRGQEARLRCSPMKGHSHVYWYRQLPEEGLKFMVYLQKENIIDESGMPKERFSAEFPKEGPSILRIQQVVRGDSAAYFCASSPGSSYEQYFGPGTRLTVT.

The chain is built from TRBV5-1 and TRBJ2-6; weak D call: TRBD1 (5 bases). Germline V gene data show CDR1 as SGHRS and CDR2 as YFSETQ. V gave up 4 bases and J gave up 2 bases, with 10 bases separating them. CDR3 length: 15 amino acids. CDR3 sequence: CASSGTGAGANVLTF. The CDR3 nucleotides read TGCGCCAGCAGCGGCACAGGAGCTGGGGCCAACGTCCTGACTTTC.

The V call is TRBV6-1, the J call TRBJ2-1, with a possible D match to TRBD1 (8 bases). The germline CDR1 and CDR2 sequences are MNHNS and SASEGT. CDR3 length equals 19 residues. V was cut by 2 bases and J by 1 base, with 21 bases left in between. The CDR3 here is CASSEWGGLDRGSYNEQFF. The CDR3 nucleotides read TGTGCCAGCAGTGAATGGGGGGGATTAGACAGGGGTTCCTACAATGAGCAGTTCTTC.

This clone was detected only once. This rearrangement joins TRBV19 to TRBJ1-2; the D gene is possibly TRBD1 (5 bases). This CDR3 has 13 amino acids. The V end was cut by 1 base, the J end by 7 bases, with 10 bases between. Germline loops: CDR1 LNHDA, CDR2 SQIVND (reference sequence). CDR3 bases: TGTGCCAGTAGTATAGGGGGCCGGGCTGGCTACACCTTC. It yields the protein CASSIGGRAGYTF.

The V call is TRBV5-1, the J call TRBJ1-2; weak D call: TRBD1 (5 bases). The germline CDR1 and CDR2 sequences are SGHRS and YFSETQ. V lost 1 base and J 7 bases, leaving 20 bases between the germline ends. The CDR3 extends over 16 amino acids. CDR3 DNA: TGCGCCAGCAGCTTGCTCTCCACGATAGGGGAACGTGGCTACACCTTC. Amino acid sequence: CASSLLSTIGERGYTF. Filled out from reference TRBV5-1 and TRBJ1-2, the complete variable domain reads KAGVTQTPRYLIKTRGQQVTLSCSPISGHRSVSWYQQTPGQGLQFLFEYFSETQRNKGNFPGRFSGRQFSNSRSEMNVSTLELGDSALYLCASSLLSTIGERGYTFGSGTRLTVV.

V usage is TRBV5-1 and J usage is TRBJ2-1; 9 nucleotides line up with TRBD2. After removal of 3 bases from V and 9 bases from J, the junction contained 13 bases not matched to a gene. The germline gives CDR1 SGHRS, CDR2 YFSETQ. The CDR3 is 16 residues long. The CDR3 here is CASSWSRVSGGGEQFF. In DNA, the CDR3 is TGCGCCAGCAGCTGGAGTCGGGTTAGCGGGGGAGGTGAGCAGTTCTTC.

V is TRBV27 and J is TRBJ2-6, with D possibly matching TRBD1 (7 bases). The CDR3 is 19 residues long. Germline V gene sequence: CDR1 MNHEY, CDR2 SMNVEV (reference sequence). V lost 2 bases to trimming and J lost 0 bases, with 17 bases between them. CDR3 loop: CASSLEQGGPGSGANVLTF. Here the CDR3 DNA reads TGTGCCAGCAGTTTAGAGCAGGGGGGCCCCGGCTCTGGGGCCAACGTCCTGACTTTC.

This rearrangement joins TRBV7-9 to TRBJ2-2; 8 bases are shared with TRBD2. Germline CDR1 reads SEHNR; CDR2 reads FQNEAQ (reference sequence). CDR3 length: 17 amino acids. With 2 bases clipped from V and 0 bases from J, the junction kept 5 bases outside the gene matches. The CDR3 coding sequence is TGTGCCAGCAGCTTATACGCGGGGGGCTCGAACACCGGGGAGCTGTTTTTT. Translating it yields CASSLYAGGSNTGELFF.